This section outlines one TCR beta chain sequence together with its context. Its antigen is as yet unknown. This specimen belongs to a study of identical twins. Study results and limitations: Low generation-probability sequences were in excess among twin-shared out-of-frame alpha sequences. Cross-sectional statistics, not tracking of the same donors, supported the conclusions.

cDNA molecules carried unique molecular identifiers, and template switching added a universal primer site. TCRdb ran MiXCR on the 5' RACE reads and lists one entry per CDR3 protein. This sample carries approximately 620,000 distinct CDR3 sequences, about 9.4% of them seen once, and the ten largest clones take roughly 0.97%. Germline loops: CDR1 SEHNR, CDR2 FQNEAQ (reference sequence). Trimming stripped 2 bases from V and 6 bases from J, with 13 bases between. CDR3 size: 15 residues. These sequences were also reported in another study, on yellow fever vaccine responses in identical twins. Per that paper: Reported findings indicate that twins' vaccine T cell responses seemed partially convergent, partially personalized.

Material: PBMCs. This clonotype originated in a woman aged 18-29 years in good health. The V and J genes are TRBV7-9 and TRBJ2-2; possible D gene TRBD1, 5 bases. CDR3 sequence reads: CASSLLQGRAGELFF. CDR3 coding DNA: TGTGCCAGCAGCTTACTCCAGGGAAGGGCCGGGGAGCTGTTTTTT. Complete variable domain (other parts from reference TRBV7-9 and TRBJ2-2): DTGVSQNPRHKITKRGQNVTFRCDPISEHNRLYWYRQTLGQGPEFLTYFQNEAQLEKSRLLSDRFSAERPKGSFSTLEIQRTEQGDSAMYLCASSLLQGRAGELFFGEGSRLTVL.